The sequence of this TCR beta chain was determined in a study of shared clonotypes between healthy human individuals (TCRdb year 2020). Background for the entire study: A couple of women and three men aged 18 to 49 years were included in the cohort. Different laboratories and diverse techniques were used to prepare libraries and sequence TCR repertoires, to increase sequencing depth and limit assay-specific biases. Blood TCR repertoires of four to six healthy adults were deeply sequenced to estimate repertoire size and the extent of clonotype sharing between individuals. Per donor, three plates each were used for CD4 naive and CD4 memory, two for CD8 naive, and one for CD8 memory. Each donor's leukapheresis produced roughly between roughly 0.9 and 8.9 billion PBMCs. The research as a whole found: Roughly 5% of naive CD4, 3.5% of naive CD8, 2% to 2.5% of memory CD4, and 0.35% to 0.5% of memory CD8 clonotypes were shared across a few donors. Because the study included only a small number of donors, the genetic and exposure-history diversity represented was limited. Based on pairwise subsampling, the degree of clonotype sharing among donors was expected to be affected by sequencing depth. Sampling was limited to blood, and TCR repertoires in tissue likely differ from TCR repertoires in blood. Higher generation probabilities were observed for clonotypes shared by all four sorted-subset donors than for non-shared clonotypes. Even with the large sequencing depth, rarefaction of the sorted-subset datasets indicated that sequencing was incomplete. Larger estimated clonotype richness was generally found for naive subsets than for memory subsets.

In regard to this clone: Its antigen has not been determined. No base qualities exist here, and no much larger clone lies one base off it.

CD8 naive samples consisted of CD45RO-negative cells that were positively selected for CCR7, yielding a CD45RA+CCR7+ population without TemRA cells. The donors were healthy, HIV-negative adults with no recently reported acute infections or vaccinations. Every donor was a Caucasian adult living in Nashville, Tennessee, USA. Blood was obtained by leukapheresis, after which PBMCs were separated by Ficoll-Histopaque density gradient centrifugation and cryopreserved in liquid nitrogen vapor phase. Purity and quantity of every magnetically sorted T cell population were checked by analytical flow cytometry. Each sorted fraction had its genomic DNA isolated and then quantified by UV absorbance on a Nanodrop 2000c. TCR CDR3 regions were amplified from genomic DNA by multiplex PCR using the deep immunoSEQ assay. Genomic DNA extracted from each cell subset was distributed evenly over all wells of several immunoSEQ 96-well plates, and each plate served as one replicate. For sorted subsets, each replicate PCR was loaded with approximately 200 ng genomic DNA, equivalent to 30,000 to 35,000 T cell genomes. The purified libraries were quantified using a Qubit 3.0 fluorometer, sized with a Bioanalyzer 2100, and then quantified again using the KAPA Library Quantification kit. Every immunoSEQ 96-well plate was sequenced on a dedicated single-read 150-cycle Illumina NextSeq 550 flow cell. Regarding the original processing steps: Because only junctional sequences without quality scores were contained in the immunoSEQ output, filtering matching that applied to full-length reads could not be performed. To assign V/J genes and CDR3, sequences were annotated using PyIR, a Python wrapper for IgBLAST v1.9, with IMGT germline references. Reads were filtered out if the reads had weak V/J assignments (E-value above 1e-6), no CDR3, stop codons, out-of-frame junctions, or ambiguous translated residues. V3J clonotypes were defined as sequences sharing an identical inferred V gene, J gene, and CDR3 amino acid sequence. The percentage overlap between two repertoires was calculated by dividing the number of shared unique clonotypes by the size of the smaller repertoire. Three approaches were used to assess repertoire richness: RTK rarefaction, the Chao1 estimator, and Recon v2.1 estimates of unobserved clonotypes. Generation probabilities were computed with OLGA for all TCRbeta clonotypes obtained by the gDNA method from a few donors. The immuneACCESS repertoire file appears here via TCRdb, limited to in-frame rearrangements. These files lack a portion of the clones; in checked studies, under half of the deficit traces to unresolved V genes, and the cause of the others is not known. V and J calls plus clone size are reproduced from that table; the DNA served to infer D and trimming. A total of about 580,000 clones appear in this sample, nearly 98% of them only once. More than 0.3% of the sample is held by the ten biggest clonotypes.

CDR1 and CDR2 are drawn from the germline V gene: MDHEN, SYDVKM. Measured from the cysteine to the phenylalanine, the CDR3 is 14 residues long. Left in the record is the CDR3 DNA by itself, 42 bases read in frame from the first base. The germline V end is reduced by 4 bases and the J end by 4 bases; junction bases left unmatched: 6. The sequence links TRBV28 to TRBJ2-7; 8 central bases correspond to TRBD1. Sequencing was done on a sample of naive CD8+ T cells sorted from blood. The cell subset or site label here, explained by the study, means: CD45RA+CCR7+. The sequence was obtained from a young man in good health. The CDR3 corresponds to CASSSRDRNYEQYF. Here is the DNA: TGTGCCAGCAGTTCCCGGGACAGGAATTACGAGCAGTACTTC.